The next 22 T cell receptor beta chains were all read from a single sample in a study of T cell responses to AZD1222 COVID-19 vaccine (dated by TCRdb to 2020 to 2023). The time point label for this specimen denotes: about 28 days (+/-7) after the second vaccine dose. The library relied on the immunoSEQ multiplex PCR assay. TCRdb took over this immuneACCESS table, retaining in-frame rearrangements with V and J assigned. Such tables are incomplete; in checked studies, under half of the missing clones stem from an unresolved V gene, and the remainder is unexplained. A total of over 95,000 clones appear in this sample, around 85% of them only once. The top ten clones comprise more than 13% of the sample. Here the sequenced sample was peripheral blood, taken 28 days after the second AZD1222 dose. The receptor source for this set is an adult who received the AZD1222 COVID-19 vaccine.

The CDR3 spells CASSFFNEQFF. DNA of the CDR3: TGTGCCAGCAGTTTTTTTAATGAGCAGTTCTTC. This chain connects TRBV12-3 or TRBV12-4 to TRBJ2-1; D gene uncertain. The CDR3 extends over 11 amino acids. Trimming took 3 bases from V and 7 from J, leaving 4 bases between them.

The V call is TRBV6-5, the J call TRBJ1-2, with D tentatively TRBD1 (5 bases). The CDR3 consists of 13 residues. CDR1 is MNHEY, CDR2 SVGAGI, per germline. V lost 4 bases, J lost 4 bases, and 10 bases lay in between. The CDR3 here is CASSSDSLYGYTF. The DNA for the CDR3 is TGTGCCAGCAGTTCCGACAGCCTCTATGGCTACACCTTC.

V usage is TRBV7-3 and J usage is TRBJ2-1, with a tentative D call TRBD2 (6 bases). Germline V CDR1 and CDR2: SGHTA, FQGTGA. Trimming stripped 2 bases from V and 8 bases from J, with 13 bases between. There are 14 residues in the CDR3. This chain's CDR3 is CASSLFGSSDEQFF. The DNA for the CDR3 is TGTGCCAGCAGCTTATTCGGGAGTTCGGATGAGCAGTTCTTC.

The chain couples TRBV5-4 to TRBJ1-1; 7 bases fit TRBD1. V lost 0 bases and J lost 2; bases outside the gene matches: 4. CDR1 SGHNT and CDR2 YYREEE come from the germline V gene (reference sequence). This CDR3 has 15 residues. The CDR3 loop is CASSLGGTVNTEAFF. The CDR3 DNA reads TGTGCCAGCAGCTTGGGCGGGACAGTCAACACTGAAGCTTTCTTT.

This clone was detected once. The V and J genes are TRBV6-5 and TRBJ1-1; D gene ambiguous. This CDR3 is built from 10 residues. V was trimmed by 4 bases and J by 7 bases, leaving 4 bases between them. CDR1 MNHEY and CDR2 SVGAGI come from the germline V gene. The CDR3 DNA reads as TGTGCCAGCAGTTCCTATGAAGCTTTCTTT. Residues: CASSSYEAFF.

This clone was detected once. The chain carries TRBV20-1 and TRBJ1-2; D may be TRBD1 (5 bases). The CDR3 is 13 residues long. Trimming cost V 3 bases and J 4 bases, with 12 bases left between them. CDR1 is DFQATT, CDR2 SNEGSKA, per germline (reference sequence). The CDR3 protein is CSASWGGGYGYTF. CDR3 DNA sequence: TGCAGTGCTAGTTGGGGGGGTGGCTATGGCTACACCTTC.

For the CDR3, the DNA is TGTGCCAGCAGCTTTCGAGAGACCGGGGAGCTGTTTTTT. The encoded protein is CASSFRETGELFF. The chain couples TRBV5-4 to TRBJ2-2, with D unclear. V was shortened by 2 bases and J by 5 bases, with 7 bases between the two germline ends. The CDR3 has 13 residues. CDR1 and CDR2 (germline): SGHNT, YYREEE (reference sequence).

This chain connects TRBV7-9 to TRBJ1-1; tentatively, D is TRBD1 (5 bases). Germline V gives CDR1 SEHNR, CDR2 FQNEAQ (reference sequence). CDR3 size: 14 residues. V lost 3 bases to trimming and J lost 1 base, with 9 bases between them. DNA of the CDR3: TGTGCCAGCAGCTTGGATCAGGGGAACACTGAAGCTTTCTTT. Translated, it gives CASSLDQGNTEAFF.

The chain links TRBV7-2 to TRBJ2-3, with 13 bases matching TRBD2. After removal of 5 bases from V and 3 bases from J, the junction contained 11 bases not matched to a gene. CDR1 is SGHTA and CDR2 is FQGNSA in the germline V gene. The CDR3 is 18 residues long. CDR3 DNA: TGTGCCAGCAGCCGGTACCATTGGACTAGCGGGAGTACAGATACGCAGTATTTT. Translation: CASSRYHWTSGSTDTQYF.

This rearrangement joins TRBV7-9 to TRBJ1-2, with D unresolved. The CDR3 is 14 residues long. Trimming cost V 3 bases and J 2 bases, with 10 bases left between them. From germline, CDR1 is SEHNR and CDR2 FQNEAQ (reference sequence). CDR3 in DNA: TGTGCCAGCAGCTTCCTGGACGTCAACTATGGCTACACCTTC. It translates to CASSFLDVNYGYTF.

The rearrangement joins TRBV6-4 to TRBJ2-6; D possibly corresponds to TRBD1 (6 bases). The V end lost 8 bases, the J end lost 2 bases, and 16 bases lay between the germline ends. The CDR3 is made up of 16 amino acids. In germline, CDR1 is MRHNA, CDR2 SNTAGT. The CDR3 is CASSPGPGAGANVLTF. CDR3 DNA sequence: TGTGCCAGCTCCCCAGGTCCAGGGGCTGGGGCCAACGTCCTGACTTTC.

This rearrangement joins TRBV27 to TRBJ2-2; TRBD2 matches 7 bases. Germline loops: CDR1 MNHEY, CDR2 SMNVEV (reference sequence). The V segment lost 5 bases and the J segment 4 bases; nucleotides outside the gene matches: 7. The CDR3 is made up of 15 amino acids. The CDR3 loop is CASSTIGGGTGELFF. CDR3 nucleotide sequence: TGTGCCAGCAGTACAATCGGCGGGGGCACCGGGGAGCTGTTTTTT.

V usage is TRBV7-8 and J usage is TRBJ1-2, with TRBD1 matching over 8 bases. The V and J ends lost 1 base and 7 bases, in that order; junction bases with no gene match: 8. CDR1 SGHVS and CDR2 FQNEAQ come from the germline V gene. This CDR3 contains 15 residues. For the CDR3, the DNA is TGTGCCAGCAGCTTAGATGGTGACAGGGGAGTTGGCTACACCTTC. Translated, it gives CASSLDGDRGVGYTF.

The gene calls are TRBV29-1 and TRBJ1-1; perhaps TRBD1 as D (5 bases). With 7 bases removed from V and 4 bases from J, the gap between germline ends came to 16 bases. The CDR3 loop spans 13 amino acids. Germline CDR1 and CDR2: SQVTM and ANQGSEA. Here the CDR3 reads CSGSSGVGTEAFF. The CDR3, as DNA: TGCAGCGGCTCTTCGGGGGTGGGCACTGAAGCTTTCTTT. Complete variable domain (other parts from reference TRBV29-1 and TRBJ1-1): SAVISQKPSRDICQRGTSLTIQCQVDSQVTMMFWYRQQPGQSLTLIATANQGSEATYESGFVIDKFPISRPNLTFSTLTVSNMSPEDSSIYLCSGSSGVGTEAFFGQGTRLTVV.

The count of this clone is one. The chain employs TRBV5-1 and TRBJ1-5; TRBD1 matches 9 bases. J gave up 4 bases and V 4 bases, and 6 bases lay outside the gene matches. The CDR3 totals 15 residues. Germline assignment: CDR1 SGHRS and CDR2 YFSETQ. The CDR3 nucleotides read TGCGCCAGCAGCACCGGGACAGGGCAGAATCAGCCCCAGCATTTT. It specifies CASSTGTGQNQPQHF.

CDR3 in amino acids: CASSDSGTAFWGYTF. CDR3 bases: TGTGCCAGCAGTGATTCCGGGACGGCCTTTTGGGGCTACACCTTC. The V and J genes are TRBV6-1 and TRBJ1-2; TRBD1 is a possible D gene (5 bases). Germline V gene sequence: CDR1 MNHNS, CDR2 SASEGT. Trimming pared 3 bases from V and 8 bases from J, leaving 19 bases between. The CDR3 consists of 15 residues.

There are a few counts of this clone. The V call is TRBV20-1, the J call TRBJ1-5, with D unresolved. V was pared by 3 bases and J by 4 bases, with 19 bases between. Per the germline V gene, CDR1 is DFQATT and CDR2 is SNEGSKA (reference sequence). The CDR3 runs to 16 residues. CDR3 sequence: CSASLYADVNNQPQHF. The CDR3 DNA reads TGCAGTGCTAGTCTTTACGCGGACGTCAATAATCAGCCCCAGCATTTT.

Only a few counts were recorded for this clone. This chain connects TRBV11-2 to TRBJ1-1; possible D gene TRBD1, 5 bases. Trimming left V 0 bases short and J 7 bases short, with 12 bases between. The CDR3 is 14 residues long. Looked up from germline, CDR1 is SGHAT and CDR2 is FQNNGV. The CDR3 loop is CASSLERGWNEAFF. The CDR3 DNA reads TGTGCCAGCAGCTTAGAGCGGGGGTGGAATGAAGCTTTCTTT.

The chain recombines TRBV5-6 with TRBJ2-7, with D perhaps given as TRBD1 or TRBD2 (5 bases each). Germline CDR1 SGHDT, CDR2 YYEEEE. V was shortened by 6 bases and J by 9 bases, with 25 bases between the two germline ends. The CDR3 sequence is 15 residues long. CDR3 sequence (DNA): TGTGCCAGCACCGTGGGTCAGGGAGCTAATTCGGGGCAGTACTTC. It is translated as CASTVGQGANSGQYF.

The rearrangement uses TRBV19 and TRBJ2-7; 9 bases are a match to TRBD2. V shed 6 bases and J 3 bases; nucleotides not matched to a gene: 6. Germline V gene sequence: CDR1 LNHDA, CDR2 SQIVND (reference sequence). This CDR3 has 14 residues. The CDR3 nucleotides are TGTGCCAGTAGCCTAGCGGGACCCCTCTACGAGCAGTACTTC. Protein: CASSLAGPLYEQYF.

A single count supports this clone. The CDR3 sequence is CASQEGFVQPQHF. CDR3 sequence (DNA): TGTGCCAGCCAAGAGGGGTTTGTCCAGCCCCAGCATTTT. This sequence joins TRBV2 and TRBJ1-5, with TRBD1 as a possible D gene (5 bases). Trimming took off 8 bases at V and 7 bases at J, with 15 bases between the two ends. CDR1 and CDR2 from the germline V gene are SNHLY and FYNNEI. CDR3 length: 13 amino acids.

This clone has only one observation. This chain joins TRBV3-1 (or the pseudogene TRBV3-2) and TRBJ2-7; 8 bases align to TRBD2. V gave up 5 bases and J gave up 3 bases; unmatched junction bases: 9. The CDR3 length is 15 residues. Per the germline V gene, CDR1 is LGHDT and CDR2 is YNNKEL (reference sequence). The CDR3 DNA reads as TGTGCCAGCAGCGAAAGGCTAGCGGGTATCTACGAGCAGTACTTC. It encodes CASSERLAGIYEQYF.